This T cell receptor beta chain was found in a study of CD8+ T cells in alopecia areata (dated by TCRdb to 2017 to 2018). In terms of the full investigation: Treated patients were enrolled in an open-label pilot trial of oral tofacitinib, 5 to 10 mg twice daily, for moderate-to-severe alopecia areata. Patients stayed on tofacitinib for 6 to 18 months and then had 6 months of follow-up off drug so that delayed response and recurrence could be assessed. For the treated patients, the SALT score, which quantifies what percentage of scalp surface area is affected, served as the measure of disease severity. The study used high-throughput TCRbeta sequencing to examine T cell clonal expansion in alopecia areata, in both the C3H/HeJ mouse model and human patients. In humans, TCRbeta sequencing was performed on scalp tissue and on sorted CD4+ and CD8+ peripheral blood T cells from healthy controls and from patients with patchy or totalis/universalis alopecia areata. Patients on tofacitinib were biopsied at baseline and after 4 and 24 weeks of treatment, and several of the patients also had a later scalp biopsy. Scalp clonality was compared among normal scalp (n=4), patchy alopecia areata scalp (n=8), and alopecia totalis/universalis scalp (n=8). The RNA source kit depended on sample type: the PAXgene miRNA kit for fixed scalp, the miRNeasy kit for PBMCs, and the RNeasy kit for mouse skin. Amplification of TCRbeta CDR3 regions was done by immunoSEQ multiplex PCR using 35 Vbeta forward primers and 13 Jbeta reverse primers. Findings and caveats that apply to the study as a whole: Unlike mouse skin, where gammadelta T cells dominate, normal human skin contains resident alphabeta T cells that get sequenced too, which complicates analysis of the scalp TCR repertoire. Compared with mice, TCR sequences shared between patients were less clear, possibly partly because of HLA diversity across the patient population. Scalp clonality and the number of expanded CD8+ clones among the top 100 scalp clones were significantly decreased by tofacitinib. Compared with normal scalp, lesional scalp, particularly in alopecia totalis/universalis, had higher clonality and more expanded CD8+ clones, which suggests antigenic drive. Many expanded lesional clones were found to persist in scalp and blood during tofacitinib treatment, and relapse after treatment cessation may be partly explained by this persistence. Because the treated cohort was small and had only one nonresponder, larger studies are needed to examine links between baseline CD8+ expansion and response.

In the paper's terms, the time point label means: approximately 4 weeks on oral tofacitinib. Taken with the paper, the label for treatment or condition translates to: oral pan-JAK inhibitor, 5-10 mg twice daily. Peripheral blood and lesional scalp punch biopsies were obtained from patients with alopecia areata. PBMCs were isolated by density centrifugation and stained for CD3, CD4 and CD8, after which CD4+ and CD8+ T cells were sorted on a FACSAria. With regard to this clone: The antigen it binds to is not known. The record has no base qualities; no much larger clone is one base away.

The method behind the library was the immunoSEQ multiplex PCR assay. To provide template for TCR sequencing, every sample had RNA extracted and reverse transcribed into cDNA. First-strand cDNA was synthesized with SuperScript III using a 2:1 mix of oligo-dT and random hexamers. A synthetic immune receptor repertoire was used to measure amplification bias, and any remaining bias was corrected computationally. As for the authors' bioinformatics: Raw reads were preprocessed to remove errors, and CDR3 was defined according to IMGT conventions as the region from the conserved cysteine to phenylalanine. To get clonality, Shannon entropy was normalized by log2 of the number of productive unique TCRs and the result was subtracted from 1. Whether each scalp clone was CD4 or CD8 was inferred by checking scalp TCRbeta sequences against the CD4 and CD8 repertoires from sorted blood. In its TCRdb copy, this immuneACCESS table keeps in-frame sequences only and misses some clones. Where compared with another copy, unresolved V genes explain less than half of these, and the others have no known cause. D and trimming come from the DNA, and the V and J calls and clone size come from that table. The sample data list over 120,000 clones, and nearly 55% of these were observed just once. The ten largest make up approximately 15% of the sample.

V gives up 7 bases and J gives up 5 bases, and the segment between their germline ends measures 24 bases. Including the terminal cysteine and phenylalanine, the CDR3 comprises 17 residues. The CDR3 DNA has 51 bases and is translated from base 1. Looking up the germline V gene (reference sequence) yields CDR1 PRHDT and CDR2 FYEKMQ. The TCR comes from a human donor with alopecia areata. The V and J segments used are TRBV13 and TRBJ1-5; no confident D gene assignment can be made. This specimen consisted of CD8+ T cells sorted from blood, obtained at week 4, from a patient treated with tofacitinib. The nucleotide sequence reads TGTGCCAGCACCGAACCAACCGGGCCGAGGAGTGATCAGCCCCAGCATTTT. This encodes CASTEPTGPRSDQPQHF.